Listed below are T cell receptor beta chains from one sample, sequenced in a study of blood T cell repertoires in COVID-19. Assay: immunoSEQ multiplex PCR; the TCRdb copy retains only in-frame clones and omits some. The sample consists of 250,000 or so clones, roughly 80% of them appearing once. The sequencing input was peripheral blood. The receptors shown here come from a man older than 75 with acute or convalescent COVID-19. Both conserved end residues are part of each CDR3. The D gene is left open where the match is weak. Clone size is shown for a subset of rows, as once, few, many or a class of expanded clone.

>TRBJ2-7|.|.|TRBV4-1
TGCGCCAGCAGCCAAGATAACAGGGTGGCGTACGAGCAGTACTTC
CASSQDNRVAYEQYF
>TRBJ2-5|.|.|TRBV10-2
TGCGCCAGCAGCGGCGGTAGGTTGGAGACCCAGTACTTC
CASSGGRLETQYF
>TRBJ2-1|.|.|TRBV9
TGTGCCAGCAGCCCCTTAGCGGCCACCTACAATGAGCAGTTCTTC
CASSPLAATYNEQFF
>TRBJ2-3|.|.|TRBV7-9
TGTGCCAGCAGCCGCGGACAGAGCACAGATACGCAGTATTTT
CASSRGQSTDTQYF
>TRBJ1-6|.|.|TRBV2
TGTGCCAGCAGTAAGGACTTACAGGGATGGAATTCACCCCTCCACTTT
CASSKDLQGWNSPLHF
>TRBJ1-1|TRBD1|.|TRBV5-1
TGCGCCAGCAGTGACAGGACAGGCGGGGGGACTGAAGCTTTCTTT
CASSDRTGGGTEAFF
>TRBJ1-2|TRBD1|.|TRBV19
TGTGCCAGTCGACAAAAGACAGGGGGCACGGGCTATGGCTACACCTTC
CASRQKTGGTGYGYTF
>TRBJ1-5|TRBD1|.|TRBV28
TGTGCCAGCAGTTTAGGAGGGGGCGGCAATCAGCCCCAGCATTTT
CASSLGGGGNQPQHF
>TRBJ2-5|TRBD2|.|TRBV5-1
TGCGCCAGCAGCTACGGGACTAGTCAAGAGACCCAGTACTTC
CASSYGTSQETQYF
>TRBJ1-2|TRBD1|.|TRBV27
TGTGCCAGCAGTCCCAGGGGGCTGGTTCTCGCGGGCTACACCTTC
CASSPRGLVLAGYTF
>TRBJ2-1|.|.|TRBV5-1
TGCGCCAGCAGCTCCCGACAGAGCTCCTACAATGAGCAGTTCTTC
CASSSRQSSYNEQFF
>TRBJ1-5|.|.|TRBV3-1/TRBV3-2
TGTGCCAGCAGCCCGTCCACGGGCAATCAGCCCCAGCATTTT
CASSPSTGNQPQHF
>TRBJ2-1|TRBD2|.|TRBV27
TGTGCCAGCAGTCGCGGACTAGCGGGAGGAAATGAGCAGTTCTTC
CASSRGLAGGNEQFF
>TRBJ2-1|.|.|TRBV10-3
TGTGCCACTGCGGCGGACACCTACAATGAGCAGTTCTTC
CATAADTYNEQFF
>TRBJ1-5|.|once|TRBV15
TGTGCCACGGGCGTGCGGGGGAATCAGCCCCAGCATTTT
CATGVRGNQPQHF
>TRBJ2-7|TRBD2|.|TRBV3-1/TRBV3-2
TGTGCCAGCAGCCAACGACTAGCGAGTTCCTACGAGCAGTACTTC
CASSQRLASSYEQYF
>TRBJ2-7|TRBD2|.|TRBV7-9
TGTGCCAGCAGCTTTAGCGGGAGGGCCGCCGAGCAGTACTTC
CASSFSGRAAEQYF
>TRBJ2-7|.|.|TRBV11-2
TGTGCCAGCAGCTTACTACTAGCACGCCACGAGCAGTACTTC
CASSLLLARHEQYF
>TRBJ1-5|.|few|TRBV3-1/TRBV3-2
TGTGCCAGCAGCAAAGCGGGGGATAGCAATCAGCCCCAGCATTTT
CASSKAGDSNQPQHF
>TRBJ2-7|TRBD1|.|TRBV5-1
TGCGCCAGCAGCCTGGGGACAGGGACGACCTACGAGCAGTACTTC
CASSLGTGTTYEQYF
>TRBJ2-1|.|once|TRBV6-5
TGTGCCAGCTCCCGGAGCTCCTACAATGAGCAGTTCTTC
CASSRSSYNEQFF
>TRBJ2-7|.|.|TRBV25-1
TGTGCCAGCGGCGGGACTTTCTACGAGCAGTACTTC
CASGGTFYEQYF
>TRBJ2-2|.|.|TRBV19
TGTGCCAGTAGTTCCGGGACTACCGGGGAGCTGTTTTTT
CASSSGTTGELFF
>TRBJ1-6|.|.|TRBV7-9
TGTGCCAGCAGCTTCTCGGACAGCTATAATTCACCCCTCCACTTT
CASSFSDSYNSPLHF
>TRBJ2-5|TRBD2|.|TRBV19
TGTGCCAGTAGTATTGCGGGAGGGGAGACCCAGTACTTC
CASSIAGGETQYF
>TRBJ2-7|.|.|TRBV5-4
TGTGCCAGCAGCTTGGCGGGAGTTTACGAGCAGTACTTC
CASSLAGVYEQYF
>TRBJ2-3|TRBD2|.|TRBV6-1
TGTGCCAGCAGTGAACTGGTGATCGTCACTAGCGGGGGCCTAGGTACGCAGTATTTT
CASSELVIVTSGGLGTQYF
>TRBJ2-1|.|.|TRBV2
TGTGCCAGCAGTCCTGACTCGGGCTCCTACAATGAGCAGTTCTTC
CASSPDSGSYNEQFF
>TRBJ1-1|.|.|TRBV27
TGTGCCAGCAGTTTTCGACAGACGAACACTGAAGCTTTCTTT
CASSFRQTNTEAFF
>TRBJ1-1|.|.|TRBV19
TGTGCCAGTAGTATGGGGAGGGACAACACTGAAGCTTTCTTT
CASSMGRDNTEAFF
>TRBJ1-2|.|once|TRBV24-1
TGTGCCACCAGTGCAGGGCTTAACTATGGCTACACCTTC
CATSAGLNYGYTF
>TRBJ1-5|TRBD1|few|TRBV30
TGTGCCTGGGACAGGGGGCCCAATCAGCCCCAGCATTTT
CAWDRGPNQPQHF
>TRBJ2-2|.|.|TRBV2
TGTGCCAGCAGTGACGGGGGTGCCGGGGAGCTGTTTTTT
CASSDGGAGELFF
>TRBJ1-1|.|.|TRBV19
TGTGCCAGTAATCAGGGTAATGTGAACACTGAAGCTTTCTTT
CASNQGNVNTEAFF
>TRBJ1-1|TRBD1|.|TRBV11-2
TGTGCCAGCAGACGGACAGGGAACACTGAAGCTTTCTTT
CASRRTGNTEAFF
>TRBJ2-6|TRBD1|once|TRBV2
TGTGCCAGCAGCAAACAGGGGGCGTCGACTGGGGCCAACGTCCTGACTTTC
CASSKQGASTGANVLTF
>TRBJ2-3|.|.|TRBV21-1
TGTGCCAGCAGCAAAGTCTCCTCAGATACGCAGTATTTT
CASSKVSSDTQYF
>TRBJ2-1|.|.|TRBV7-3
TGTGCCAGCAGCCCCGGGGGCTCCTACAATGAGCAGTTCTTC
CASSPGGSYNEQFF
>TRBJ2-2|.|.|TRBV5-5
TGTGCCAGCAGCCTCGTTCACACCGGGGAGCTGTTTTTT
CASSLVHTGELFF
>TRBJ1-2|TRBD1|.|TRBV24-1
TGTGCCACCAGTGATTGGGACAGTAACTATGGCTACACCTTC
CATSDWDSNYGYTF
>TRBJ2-2|.|.|TRBV2
TGTGCCAGCGCCTTAATCTACGGGGAGCTGTTTTTT
CASALIYGELFF
>TRBJ2-7|TRBD1|.|TRBV5-1
TGCGCCAGCAGGACCGGGACAGGGTCCTACGAGCAGTACTTC
CASRTGTGSYEQYF
>TRBJ1-2|.|few|TRBV28
TGTGCCAGCAGCACAAACAGACGCTTAAACTATGGCTACACCTTC
CASSTNRRLNYGYTF
>TRBJ1-6|.|.|TRBV4-2
TGTGCCAGCAGCCGCGGGACCGAAAATTCACCCCTCCACTTT
CASSRGTENSPLHF